The sequence of this T cell receptor (beta chain) was determined in a study of radiation and T cells in renal cell carcinoma. At the level of the study: Nephrectomy followed 15 Gy stereotactic body radiation by 4 weeks.

Study observations and caveats: Without pretreatment biopsies, baseline tumor clonotype presence was undetermined.

In this sample, this clone turned up once. Antigen unknown. This sample's time point: blood 2 weeks post-SBRT. Regarding treatment: 15 Gy SBRT to primary tumor, nephrectomy 4 weeks later. This renal cell carcinoma was of the clear cell type. Repertoires were generated with immunoSEQ multiplex PCR, while TCRdb's copy carries only in-frame clones and drops some. The sample lists some 120,000 clones; roughly 77% were seen once. The CDR3 covers 13 residues. V gave up 4 bases and J gave up 1 base, with 8 bases separating them. Germline assignment: CDR1 SGHDN and CDR2 FVKESK. The source is a woman aged 55-69 years with renal cell carcinoma. Sequenced material: blood, taken from a patient whose treatment included radiotherapy and nephrectomy. The V and J genes are TRBV14 and TRBJ2-7; D perhaps matches TRBD2 (5 bases). The CDR3 sequence is CASSRGDSYEQYF. CDR3 in DNA: TGTGCCAGCAGCCGGGGAGATTCCTACGAGCAGTACTTC.